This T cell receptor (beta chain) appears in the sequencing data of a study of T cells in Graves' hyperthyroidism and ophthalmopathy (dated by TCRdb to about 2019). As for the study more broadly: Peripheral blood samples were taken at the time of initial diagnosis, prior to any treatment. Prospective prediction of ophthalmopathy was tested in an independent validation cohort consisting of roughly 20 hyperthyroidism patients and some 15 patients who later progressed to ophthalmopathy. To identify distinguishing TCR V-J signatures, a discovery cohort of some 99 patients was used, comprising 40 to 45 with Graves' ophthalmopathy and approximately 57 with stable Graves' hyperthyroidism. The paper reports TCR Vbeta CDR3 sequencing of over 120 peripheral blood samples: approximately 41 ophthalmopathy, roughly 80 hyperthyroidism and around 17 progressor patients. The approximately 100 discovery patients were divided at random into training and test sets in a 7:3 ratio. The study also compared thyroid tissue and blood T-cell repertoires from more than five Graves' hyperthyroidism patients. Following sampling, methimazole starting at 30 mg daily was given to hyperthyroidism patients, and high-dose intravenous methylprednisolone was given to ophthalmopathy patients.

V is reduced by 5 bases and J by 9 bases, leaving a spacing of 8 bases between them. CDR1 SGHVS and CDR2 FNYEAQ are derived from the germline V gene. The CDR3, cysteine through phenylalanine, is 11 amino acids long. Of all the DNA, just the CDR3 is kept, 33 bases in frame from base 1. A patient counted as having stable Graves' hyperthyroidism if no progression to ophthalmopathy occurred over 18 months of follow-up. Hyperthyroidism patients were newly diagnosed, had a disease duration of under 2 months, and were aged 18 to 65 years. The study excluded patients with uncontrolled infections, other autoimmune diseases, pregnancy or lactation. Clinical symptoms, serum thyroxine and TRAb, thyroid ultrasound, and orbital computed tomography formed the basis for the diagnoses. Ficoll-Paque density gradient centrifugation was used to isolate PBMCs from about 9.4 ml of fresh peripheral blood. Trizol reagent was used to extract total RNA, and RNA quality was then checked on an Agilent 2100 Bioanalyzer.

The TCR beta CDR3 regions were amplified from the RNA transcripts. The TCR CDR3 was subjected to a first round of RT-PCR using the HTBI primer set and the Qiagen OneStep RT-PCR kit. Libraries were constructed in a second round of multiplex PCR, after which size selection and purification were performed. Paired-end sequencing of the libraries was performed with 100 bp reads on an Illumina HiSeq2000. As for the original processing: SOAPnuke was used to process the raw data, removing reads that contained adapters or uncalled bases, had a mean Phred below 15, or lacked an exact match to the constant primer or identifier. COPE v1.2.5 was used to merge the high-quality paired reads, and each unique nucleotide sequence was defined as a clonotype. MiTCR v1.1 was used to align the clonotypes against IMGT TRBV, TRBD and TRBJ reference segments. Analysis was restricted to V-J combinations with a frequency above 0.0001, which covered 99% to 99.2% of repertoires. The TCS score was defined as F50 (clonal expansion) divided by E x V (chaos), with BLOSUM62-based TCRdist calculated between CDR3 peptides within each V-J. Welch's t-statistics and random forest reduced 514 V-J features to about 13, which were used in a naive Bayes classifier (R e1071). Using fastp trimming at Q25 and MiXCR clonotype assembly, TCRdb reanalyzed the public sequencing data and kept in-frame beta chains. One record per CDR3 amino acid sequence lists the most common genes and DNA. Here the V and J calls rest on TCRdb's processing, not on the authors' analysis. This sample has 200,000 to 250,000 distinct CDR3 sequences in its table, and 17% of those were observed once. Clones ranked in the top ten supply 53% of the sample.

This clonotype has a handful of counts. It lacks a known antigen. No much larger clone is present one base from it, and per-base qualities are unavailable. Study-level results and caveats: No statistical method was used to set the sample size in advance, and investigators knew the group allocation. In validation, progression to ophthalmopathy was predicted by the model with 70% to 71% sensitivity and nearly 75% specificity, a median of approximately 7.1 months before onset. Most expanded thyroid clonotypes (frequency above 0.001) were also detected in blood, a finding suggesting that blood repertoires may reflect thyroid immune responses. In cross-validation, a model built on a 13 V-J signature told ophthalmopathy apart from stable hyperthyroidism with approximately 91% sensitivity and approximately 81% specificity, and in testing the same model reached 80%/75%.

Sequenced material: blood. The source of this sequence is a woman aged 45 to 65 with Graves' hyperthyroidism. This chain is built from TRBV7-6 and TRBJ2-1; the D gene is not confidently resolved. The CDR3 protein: CASSAGREQFF. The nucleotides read TGTGCCAGCAGCGCCGGGCGTGAGCAGTTCTTC.